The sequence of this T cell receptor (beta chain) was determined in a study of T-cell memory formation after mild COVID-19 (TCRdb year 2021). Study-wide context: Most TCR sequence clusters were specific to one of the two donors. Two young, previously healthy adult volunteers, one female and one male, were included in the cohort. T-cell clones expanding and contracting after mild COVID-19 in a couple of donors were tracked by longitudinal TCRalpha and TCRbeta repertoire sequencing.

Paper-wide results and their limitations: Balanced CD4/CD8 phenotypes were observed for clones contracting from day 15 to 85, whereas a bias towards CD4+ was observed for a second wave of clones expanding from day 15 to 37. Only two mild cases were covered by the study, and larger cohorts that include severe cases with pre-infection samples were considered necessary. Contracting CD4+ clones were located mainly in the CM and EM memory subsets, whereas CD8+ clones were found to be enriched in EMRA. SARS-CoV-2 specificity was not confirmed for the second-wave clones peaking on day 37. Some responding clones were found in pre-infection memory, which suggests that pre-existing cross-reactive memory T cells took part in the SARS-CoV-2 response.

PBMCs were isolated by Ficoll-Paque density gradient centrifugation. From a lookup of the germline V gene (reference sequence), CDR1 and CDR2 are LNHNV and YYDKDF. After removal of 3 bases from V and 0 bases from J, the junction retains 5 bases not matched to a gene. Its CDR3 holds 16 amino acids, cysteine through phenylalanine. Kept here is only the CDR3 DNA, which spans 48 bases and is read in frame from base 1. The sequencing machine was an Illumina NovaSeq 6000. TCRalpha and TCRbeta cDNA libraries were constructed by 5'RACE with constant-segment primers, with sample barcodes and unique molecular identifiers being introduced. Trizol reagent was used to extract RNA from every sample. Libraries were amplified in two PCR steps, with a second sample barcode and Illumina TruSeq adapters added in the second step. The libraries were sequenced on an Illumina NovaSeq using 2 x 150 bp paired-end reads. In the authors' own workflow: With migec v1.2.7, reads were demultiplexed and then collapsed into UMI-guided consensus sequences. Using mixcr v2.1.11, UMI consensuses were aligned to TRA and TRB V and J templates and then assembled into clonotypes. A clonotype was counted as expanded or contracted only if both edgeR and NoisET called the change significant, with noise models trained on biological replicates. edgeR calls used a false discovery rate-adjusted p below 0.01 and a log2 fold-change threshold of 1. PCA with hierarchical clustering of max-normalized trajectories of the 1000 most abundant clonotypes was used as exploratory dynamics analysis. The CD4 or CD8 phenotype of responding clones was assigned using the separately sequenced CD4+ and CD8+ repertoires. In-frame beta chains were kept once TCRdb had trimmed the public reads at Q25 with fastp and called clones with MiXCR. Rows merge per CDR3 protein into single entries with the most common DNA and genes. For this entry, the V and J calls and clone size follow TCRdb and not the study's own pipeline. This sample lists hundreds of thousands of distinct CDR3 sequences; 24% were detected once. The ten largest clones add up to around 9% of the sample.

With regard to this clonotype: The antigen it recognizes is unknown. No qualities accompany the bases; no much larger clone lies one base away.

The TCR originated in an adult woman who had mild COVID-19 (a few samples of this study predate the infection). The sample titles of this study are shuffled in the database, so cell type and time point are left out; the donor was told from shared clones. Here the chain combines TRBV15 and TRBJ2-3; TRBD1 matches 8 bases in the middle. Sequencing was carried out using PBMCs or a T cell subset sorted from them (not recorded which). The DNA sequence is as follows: TGTGCCACCAGCAGTCCCGGACAGGGAAGCACAGATACGCAGTATTTT. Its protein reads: CATSSPGQGSTDTQYF.